This T cell receptor beta chain was captured by sequencing in a study of blood T cell repertoires in COVID-19. For the study at large: Some COVID-19 samples were acute and others convalescent; all came from the United States, Italy and Spain. PBMCs, B-cell-depleted T cells, or T cells were the source of the cDNA or gDNA that made up the material.

In the study's own analysis: Amplified reference gene primers provided the basis for estimating nucleated cell counts. Profiling relied on immunoSEQ multiplex PCR, and the TCRdb table lists in-frame clones only, not all of them. That table furnishes V, J and clone size, whereas the DNA furnished D and trimming. This table holds 200,000 to 250,000 clones, over 60% found once. Sequenced: peripheral blood. This TCR was sampled from an older woman with acute or convalescent COVID-19.

The chain's CDR3 is CASSEQGRNEQYV. CDR3 nucleotide sequence: TGTGCCAGCAGTGAGCAGGGGCGCAACGAGCAGTACGTC. The V call is TRBV2, the J call TRBJ2-7, with D possibly TRBD1 on 6 matching bases. The V and J ends lost 3 bases and 5 bases respectively, with 11 bases between them. CDR3 length: 13 amino acids. Germline V lookup: CDR1 SNHLY, CDR2 FYNNEI.